This entry is about one T cell receptor (beta chain). The CDR3 contains 16 residues. The V and J ends lost 3 bases and 6 bases, in that order; junction bases with no gene match: 6. Per germline, CDR1 MDHEN and CDR2 SYDVKM. Data came from immunoSEQ multiplex PCR; TCRdb stores just in-frame clones and leaves some out. The table includes under 95,000 clones, about nine tenths detected once. The data derive from a study of blood T cell repertoires in COVID-19. The overall study: Collection of acute and convalescent COVID-19 samples took place in the United States, Italy and Spain.

The V call is TRBV28, the J call TRBJ1-5; 12 bases are a match to TRBD1. This TCR derives from a middle-aged man with COVID-19, enrolled during active disease. The sequencing sample was made of peripheral blood. The CDR3 protein is CASSLRDRGPSQPQHF. In DNA, the CDR3 is TGTGCCAGCAGTTTGCGGGACAGGGGGCCCAGTCAGCCCCAGCATTTT.